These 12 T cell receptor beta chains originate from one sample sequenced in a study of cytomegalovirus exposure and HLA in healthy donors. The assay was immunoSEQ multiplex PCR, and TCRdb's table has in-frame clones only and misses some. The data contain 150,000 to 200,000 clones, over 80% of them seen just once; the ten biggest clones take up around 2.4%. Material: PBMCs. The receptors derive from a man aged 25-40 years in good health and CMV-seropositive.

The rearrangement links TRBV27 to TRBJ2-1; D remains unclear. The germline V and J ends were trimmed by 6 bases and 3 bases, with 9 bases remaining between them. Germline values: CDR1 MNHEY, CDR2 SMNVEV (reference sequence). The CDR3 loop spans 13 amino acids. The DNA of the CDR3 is TGTGCCAGCAGCTCAGCGTACTACAATGAGCAGTTCTTC. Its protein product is CASSSAYYNEQFF.

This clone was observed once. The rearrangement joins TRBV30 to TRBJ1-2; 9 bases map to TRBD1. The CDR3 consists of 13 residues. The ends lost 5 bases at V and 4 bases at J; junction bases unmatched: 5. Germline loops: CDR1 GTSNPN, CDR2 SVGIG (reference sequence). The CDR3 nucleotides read TGTGCCTGGGGGACAGGGATAGGCTATGGCTACACCTTC. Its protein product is CAWGTGIGYGYTF. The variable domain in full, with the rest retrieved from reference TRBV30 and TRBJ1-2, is SQTIHQWPATLVQPVGSPLSLECTVEGTSNPNLYWYRQAAGRGLQLLFYSVGIGQISSEVPQNLSASRPQDRQFILSSKKLLLSDSGFYLCAWGTGIGYGYTFGSGTRLTVV.

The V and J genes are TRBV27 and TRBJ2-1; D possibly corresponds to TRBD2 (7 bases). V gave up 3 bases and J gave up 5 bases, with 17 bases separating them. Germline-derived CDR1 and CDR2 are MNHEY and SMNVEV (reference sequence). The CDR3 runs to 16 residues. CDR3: CASSFKGGLQHNEQFF. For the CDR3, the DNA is TGTGCCAGCAGTTTTAAGGGGGGGCTCCAACACAATGAGCAGTTCTTC.

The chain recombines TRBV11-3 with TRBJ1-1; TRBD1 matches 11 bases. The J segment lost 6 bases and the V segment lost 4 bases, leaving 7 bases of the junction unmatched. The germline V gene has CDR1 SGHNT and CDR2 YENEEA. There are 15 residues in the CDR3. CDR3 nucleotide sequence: TGTGCCAGCAGCTCTGTCGGACAGGGGGCTTCTGAAGCTTTCTTT. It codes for CASSSVGQGASEAFF.

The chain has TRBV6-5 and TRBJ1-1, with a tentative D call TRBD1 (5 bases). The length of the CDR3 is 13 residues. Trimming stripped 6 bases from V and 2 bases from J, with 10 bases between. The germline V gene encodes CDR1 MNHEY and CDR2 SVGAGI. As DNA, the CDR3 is TGTGCCAGCAGCTCGACAGTCAACACTGAAGCTTTCTTT. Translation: CASSSTVNTEAFF.

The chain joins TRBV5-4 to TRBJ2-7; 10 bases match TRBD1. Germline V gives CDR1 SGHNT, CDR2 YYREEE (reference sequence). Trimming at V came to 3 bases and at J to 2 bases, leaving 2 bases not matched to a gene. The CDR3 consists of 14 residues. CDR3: CASSSGTGAYEQYF. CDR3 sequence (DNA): TGTGCCAGCAGCTCCGGGACAGGGGCCTACGAGCAGTACTTC.

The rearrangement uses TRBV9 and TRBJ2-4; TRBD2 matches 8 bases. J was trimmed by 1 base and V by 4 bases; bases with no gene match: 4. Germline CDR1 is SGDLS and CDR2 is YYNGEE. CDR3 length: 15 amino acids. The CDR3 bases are TGTGCCAGCAGCCCGGGGGGGCCTGCCAAAAACATTCAGTACTTC. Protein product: CASSPGGPAKNIQYF.

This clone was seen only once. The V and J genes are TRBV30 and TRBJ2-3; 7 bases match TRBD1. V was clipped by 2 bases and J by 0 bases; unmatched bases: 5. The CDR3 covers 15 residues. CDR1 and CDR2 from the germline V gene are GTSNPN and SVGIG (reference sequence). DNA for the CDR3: TGTGCCTGGAGTTGGACAGGTGGAAGCACAGATACGCAGTATTTT. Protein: CAWSWTGGSTDTQYF.

DNA for the CDR3: TGTGCCAGCAGCTTAGTTATGCGGGGGGGCCTCAATGAGCAGTTCTTC. This codes for CASSLVMRGGLNEQFF. The J gene is TRBJ2-1, the V gene TRBV7-8, with TRBD2 matching over 9 bases. With 1 base clipped from V and 6 bases from J, the junction kept 7 bases outside the gene matches. The germline gives CDR1 SGHVS, CDR2 FQNEAQ. This CDR3 spans 16 amino acids.

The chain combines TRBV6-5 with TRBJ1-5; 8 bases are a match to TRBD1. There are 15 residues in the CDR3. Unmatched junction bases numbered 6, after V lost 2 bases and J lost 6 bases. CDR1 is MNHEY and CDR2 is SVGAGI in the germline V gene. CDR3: CASSYTGGGSQPQHF. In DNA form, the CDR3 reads TGTGCCAGCAGTTACACAGGGGGAGGGAGTCAGCCCCAGCATTTT.

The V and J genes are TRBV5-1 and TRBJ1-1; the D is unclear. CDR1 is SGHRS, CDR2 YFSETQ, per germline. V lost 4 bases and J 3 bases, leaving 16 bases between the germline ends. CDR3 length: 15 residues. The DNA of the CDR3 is TGCGCCAGCAGCCTGAAGGCACTCGGGGACACTGAAGCTTTCTTT. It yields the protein CASSLKALGDTEAFF.

CDR3 DNA: TGTGCCTGGAGTGTCGGGAGGGACAATTCACCCCTCCACTTT. Protein: CAWSVGRDNSPLHF. The chain recombines TRBV30 with TRBJ1-6; a weak D match, TRBD1 (5 bases). The CDR3 has 14 amino acids. V lost 0 bases and J 7 bases, leaving 10 bases between the germline ends. Germline CDR1 reads GTSNPN; CDR2 reads SVGIG (reference sequence).